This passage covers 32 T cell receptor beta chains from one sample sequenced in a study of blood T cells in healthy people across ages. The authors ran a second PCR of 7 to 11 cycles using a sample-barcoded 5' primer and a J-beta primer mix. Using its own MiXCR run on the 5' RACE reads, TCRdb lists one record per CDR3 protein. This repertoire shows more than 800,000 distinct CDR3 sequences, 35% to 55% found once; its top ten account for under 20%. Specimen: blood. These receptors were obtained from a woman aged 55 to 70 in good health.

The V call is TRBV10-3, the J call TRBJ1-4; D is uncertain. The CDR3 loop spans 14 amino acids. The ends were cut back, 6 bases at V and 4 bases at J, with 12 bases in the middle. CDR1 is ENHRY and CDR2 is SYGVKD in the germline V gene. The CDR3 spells CAIRATAVNEKLFF. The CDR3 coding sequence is TGTGCCATCAGGGCCACAGCAGTTAATGAAAAACTGTTTTTT.

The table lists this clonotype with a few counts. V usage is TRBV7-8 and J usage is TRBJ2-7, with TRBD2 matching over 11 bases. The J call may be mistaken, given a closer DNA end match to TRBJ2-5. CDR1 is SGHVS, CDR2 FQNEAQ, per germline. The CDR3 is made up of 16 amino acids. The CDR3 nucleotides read TGTGCCAGCAGCTCCTTAGCGGGAGGGCAGCTAGAGACCCAGTACTTC. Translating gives CASSSLAGGQLETQYF.

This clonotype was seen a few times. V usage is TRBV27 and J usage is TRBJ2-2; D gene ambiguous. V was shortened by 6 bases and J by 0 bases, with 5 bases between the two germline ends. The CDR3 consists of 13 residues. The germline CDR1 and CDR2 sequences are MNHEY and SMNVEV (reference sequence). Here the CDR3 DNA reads TGTGCCAGCAGACCTTCGAACACCGGGGAGCTGTTTTTT. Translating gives CASRPSNTGELFF.

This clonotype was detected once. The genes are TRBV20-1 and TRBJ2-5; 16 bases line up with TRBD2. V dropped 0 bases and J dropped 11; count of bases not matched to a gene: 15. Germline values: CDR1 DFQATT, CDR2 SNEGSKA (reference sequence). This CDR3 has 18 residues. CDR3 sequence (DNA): TGCAGTGCTAGAGATCTCTTGGGGACTAGCGGGGGGGCGGGTGAGCAGTACTTC. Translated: CSARDLLGTSGGAGEQYF.

Written as DNA, the CDR3 is TGCAGTGCTAGACCCAAGAGCGGGAGCTACGAGCAGTACTTC. Protein product: CSARPKSGSYEQYF. This chain uses TRBV20-1 with TRBJ2-7; 8 bases are a match to TRBD2. V lost 2 bases to trimming and J lost 3 bases; unmatched junction nucleotides: 6. CDR1 and CDR2 from the germline V gene are DFQATT and SNEGSKA (reference sequence). This CDR3 is 14 amino acids long.

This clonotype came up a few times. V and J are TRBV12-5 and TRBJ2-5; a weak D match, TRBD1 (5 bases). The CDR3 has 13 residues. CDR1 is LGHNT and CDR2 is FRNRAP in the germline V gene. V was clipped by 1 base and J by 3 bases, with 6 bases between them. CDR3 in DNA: TGTGCTAGTGGTTTGGACAGGAAAGAGACCCAGTACTTC. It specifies CASGLDRKETQYF.

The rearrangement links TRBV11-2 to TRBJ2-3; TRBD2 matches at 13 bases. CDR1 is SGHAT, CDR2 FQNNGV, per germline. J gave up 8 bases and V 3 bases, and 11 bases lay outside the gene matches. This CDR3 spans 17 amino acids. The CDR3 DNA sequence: TGTGCCAGCAGCTTCGGGACTAGCGGGAAGTCACTGGCTACGCAGTATTTT. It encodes CASSFGTSGKSLATQYF.

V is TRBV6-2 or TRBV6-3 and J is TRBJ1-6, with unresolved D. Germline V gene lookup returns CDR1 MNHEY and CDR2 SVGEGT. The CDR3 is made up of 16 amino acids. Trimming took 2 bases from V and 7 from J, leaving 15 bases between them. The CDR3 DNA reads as TGTGCCAGCAGTTACAAAGAGCCCGGGAGCAATTCACCCCTCCACTTT. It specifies CASSYKEPGSNSPLHF.

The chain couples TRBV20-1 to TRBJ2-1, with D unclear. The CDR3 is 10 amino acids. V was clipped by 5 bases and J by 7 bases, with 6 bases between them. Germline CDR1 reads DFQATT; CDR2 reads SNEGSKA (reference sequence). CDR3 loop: CSALWNEQFF. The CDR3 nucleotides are TGCAGTGCTCTTTGGAATGAGCAGTTCTTC.

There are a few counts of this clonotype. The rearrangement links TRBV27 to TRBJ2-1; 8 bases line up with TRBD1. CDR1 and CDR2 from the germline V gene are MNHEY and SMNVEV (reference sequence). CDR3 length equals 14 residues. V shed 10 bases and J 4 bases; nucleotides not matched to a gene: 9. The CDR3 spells CATTSGGIYNEQFF. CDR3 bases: TGTGCCACCACCTCAGGGGGCATTTACAATGAGCAGTTCTTC.

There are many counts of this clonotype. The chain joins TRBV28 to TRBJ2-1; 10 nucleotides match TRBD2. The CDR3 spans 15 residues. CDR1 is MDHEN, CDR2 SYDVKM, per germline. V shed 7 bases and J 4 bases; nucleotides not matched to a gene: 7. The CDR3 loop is CASTNSGRKYNEQFF. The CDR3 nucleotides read TGTGCCAGCACCAATAGCGGGAGGAAATACAATGAGCAGTTCTTC. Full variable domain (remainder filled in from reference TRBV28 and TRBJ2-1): DVKVTQSSRYLVKRTGEKVFLECVQDMDHENMFWYRQDPGLGLRLIYFSYDVKMKEKGDIPEGYSVSREKKERFSLILESASTNQTSMYLCASTNSGRKYNEQFFGPGTRLTVL.

CDR3 sequence: CSAVGLADYRETQYF. CDR3 nucleotide sequence: TGCAGTGCTGTCGGACTAGCGGACTATCGGGAGACCCAGTACTTC. V is TRBV20-1 and J is TRBJ2-5; 10 bases match TRBD2. Germline CDR1 is DFQATT and CDR2 is SNEGSKA (reference sequence). The CDR3 extends over 15 amino acids. Trimming cost V 5 bases and J 5 bases; bases outside gene matches: 11.

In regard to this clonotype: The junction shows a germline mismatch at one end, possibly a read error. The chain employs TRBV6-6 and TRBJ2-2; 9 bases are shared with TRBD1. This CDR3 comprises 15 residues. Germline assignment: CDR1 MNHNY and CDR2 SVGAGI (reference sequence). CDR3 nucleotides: TGCGCCAGCAGTTACTACAGGGGGCAAGTCGGGGAGCTGTTTTTT. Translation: CASSYYRGQVGELFF.

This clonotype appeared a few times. The CDR3 region is CASSLNSIEGRGTQYF. DNA for the CDR3: TGCGCCAGCAGCTTGAACAGCATCGAGGGACGTGGGACCCAGTACTTC. V usage is TRBV5-1 and J usage is TRBJ2-5, with D possibly being TRBD1 or TRBD2 (5 bases each). The CDR3 sequence is 16 residues long. The V and J ends lost 1 base and 7 bases respectively, with 20 bases between them. The germline V gene encodes CDR1 SGHRS and CDR2 YFSETQ.

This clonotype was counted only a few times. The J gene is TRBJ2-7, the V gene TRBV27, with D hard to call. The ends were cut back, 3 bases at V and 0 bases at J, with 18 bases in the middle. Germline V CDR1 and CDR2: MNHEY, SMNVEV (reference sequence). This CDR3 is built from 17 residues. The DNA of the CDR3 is TGTGCCAGCAGTTTGGATTGGCGGCCGCTAAGCTCCTACGAGCAGTACTTC. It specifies CASSLDWRPLSSYEQYF.

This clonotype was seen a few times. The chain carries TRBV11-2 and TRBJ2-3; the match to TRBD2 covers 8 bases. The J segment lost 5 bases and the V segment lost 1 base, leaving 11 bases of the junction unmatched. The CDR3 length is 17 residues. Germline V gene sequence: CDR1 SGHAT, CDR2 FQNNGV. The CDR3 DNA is TGTGCCAGCAGCTTAGTTGATAGCGGGATCTCCGGAGATACGCAGTATTTT. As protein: CASSLVDSGISGDTQYF.

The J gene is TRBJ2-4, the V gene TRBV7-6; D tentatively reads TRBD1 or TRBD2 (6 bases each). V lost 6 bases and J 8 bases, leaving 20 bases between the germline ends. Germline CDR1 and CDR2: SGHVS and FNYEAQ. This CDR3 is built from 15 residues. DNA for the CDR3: TGTGCCAGCAGTTACGGAGGCGGGACACCGGACATTCAGTACTTC. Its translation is CASSYGGGTPDIQYF.

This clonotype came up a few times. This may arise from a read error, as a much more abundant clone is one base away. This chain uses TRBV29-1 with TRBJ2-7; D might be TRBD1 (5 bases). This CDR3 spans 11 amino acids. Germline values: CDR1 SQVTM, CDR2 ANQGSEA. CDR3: CSVKDSHEQYF. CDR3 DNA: TGCAGCGTTAAAGACAGCCACGAGCAGTACTTC.

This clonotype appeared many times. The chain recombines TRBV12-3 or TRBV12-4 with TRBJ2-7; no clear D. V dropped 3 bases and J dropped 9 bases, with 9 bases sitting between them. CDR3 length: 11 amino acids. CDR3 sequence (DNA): TGTGCCAGCAGTTTTACAGACGGGCAGTACTTC. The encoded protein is CASSFTDGQYF.

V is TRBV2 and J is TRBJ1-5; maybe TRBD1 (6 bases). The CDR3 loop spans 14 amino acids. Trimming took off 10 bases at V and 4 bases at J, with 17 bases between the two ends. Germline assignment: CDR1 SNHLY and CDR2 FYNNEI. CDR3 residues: CATRGGDLNQPQHF. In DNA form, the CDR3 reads TGTGCCACCAGGGGTGGGGACCTAAATCAGCCCCAGCATTTT.

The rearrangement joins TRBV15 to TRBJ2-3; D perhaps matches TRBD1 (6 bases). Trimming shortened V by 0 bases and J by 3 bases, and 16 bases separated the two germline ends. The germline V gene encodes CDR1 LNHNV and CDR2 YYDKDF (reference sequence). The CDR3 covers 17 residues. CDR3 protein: CATSRERYRVRTDTQYF. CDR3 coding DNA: TGTGCCACCAGCAGAGAACGCTACAGGGTGCGTACAGATACGCAGTATTTT.

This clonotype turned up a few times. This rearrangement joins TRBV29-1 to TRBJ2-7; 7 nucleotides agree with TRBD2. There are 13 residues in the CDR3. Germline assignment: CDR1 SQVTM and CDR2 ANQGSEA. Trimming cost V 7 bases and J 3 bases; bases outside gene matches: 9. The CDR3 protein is CSGGGAGSYEQYF. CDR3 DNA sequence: TGCAGCGGGGGAGGGGCAGGTAGCTACGAGCAGTACTTC.

CDR3 region: CASRFGIETTEAFF. The DNA for the CDR3 is TGTGCCAGCAGGTTTGGTATAGAAACCACTGAAGCTTTCTTT. V is TRBV7-9 and J is TRBJ1-1; D ambiguous. The V end lost 6 bases, the J end lost 4 bases, and 15 bases lay between the germline ends. The CDR3 consists of 14 residues. Per germline, CDR1 SEHNR and CDR2 FQNEAQ (reference sequence).

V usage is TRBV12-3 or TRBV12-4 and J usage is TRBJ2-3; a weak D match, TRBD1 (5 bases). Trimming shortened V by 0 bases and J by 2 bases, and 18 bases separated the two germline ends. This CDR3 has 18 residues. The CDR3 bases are TGTGCCAGCAGTTTAGCTGCGGACACCAGGGCAACCACAGATACGCAGTATTTT. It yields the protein CASSLAADTRATTDTQYF.

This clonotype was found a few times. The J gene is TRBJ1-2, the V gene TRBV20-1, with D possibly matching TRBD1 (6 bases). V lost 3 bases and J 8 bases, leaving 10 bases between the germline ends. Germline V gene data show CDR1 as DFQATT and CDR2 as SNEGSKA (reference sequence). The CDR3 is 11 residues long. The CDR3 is CSASRGGGYTF. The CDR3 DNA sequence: TGCAGTGCTAGTCGAGGGGGAGGCTACACCTTC.

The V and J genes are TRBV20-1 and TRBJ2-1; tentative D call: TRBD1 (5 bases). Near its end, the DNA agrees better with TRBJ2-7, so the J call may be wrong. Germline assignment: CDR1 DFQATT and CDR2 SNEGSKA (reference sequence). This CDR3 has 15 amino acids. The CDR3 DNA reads TGCAGTGCTAGAGCAAGGGGTGGTTTTCTCAATGAGCAGTACTTC. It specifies CSARARGGFLNEQYF.

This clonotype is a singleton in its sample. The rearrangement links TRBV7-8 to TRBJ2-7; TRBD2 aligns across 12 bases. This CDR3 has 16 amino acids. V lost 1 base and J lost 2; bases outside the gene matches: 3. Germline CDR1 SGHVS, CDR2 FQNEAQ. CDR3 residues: CASSLGASGRAYEQYF. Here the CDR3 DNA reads TGTGCCAGCAGCTTAGGGGCTAGCGGGAGGGCCTACGAGCAGTACTTC.

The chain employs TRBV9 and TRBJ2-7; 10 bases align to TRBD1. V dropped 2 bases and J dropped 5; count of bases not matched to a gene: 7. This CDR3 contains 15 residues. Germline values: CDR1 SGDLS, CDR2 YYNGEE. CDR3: CASSVGQGSFDEQYF. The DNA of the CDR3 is TGTGCCAGCAGCGTGGGACAGGGGTCGTTCGACGAGCAGTACTTC.

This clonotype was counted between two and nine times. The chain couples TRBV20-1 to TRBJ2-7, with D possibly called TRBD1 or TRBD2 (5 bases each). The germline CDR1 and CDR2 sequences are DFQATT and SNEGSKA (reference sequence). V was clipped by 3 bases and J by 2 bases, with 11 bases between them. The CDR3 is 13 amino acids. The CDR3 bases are TGCAGTGCTAGCCGGGACGGGACCTACGAGCAGTACTTC. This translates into CSASRDGTYEQYF.

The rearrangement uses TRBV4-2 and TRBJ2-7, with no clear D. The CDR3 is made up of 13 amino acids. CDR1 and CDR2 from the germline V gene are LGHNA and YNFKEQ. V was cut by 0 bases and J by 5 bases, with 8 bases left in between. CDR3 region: CASSQEVPNEQYF. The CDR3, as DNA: TGTGCCAGCAGCCAAGAAGTGCCAAACGAGCAGTACTTC.

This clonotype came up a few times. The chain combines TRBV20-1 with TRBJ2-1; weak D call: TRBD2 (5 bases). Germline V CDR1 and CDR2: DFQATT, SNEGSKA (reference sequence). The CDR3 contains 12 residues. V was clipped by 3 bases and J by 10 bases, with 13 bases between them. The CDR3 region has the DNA TGCAGTGCTAGCCTATCCGGGATCGAGCAGTTCTTC. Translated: CSASLSGIEQFF.

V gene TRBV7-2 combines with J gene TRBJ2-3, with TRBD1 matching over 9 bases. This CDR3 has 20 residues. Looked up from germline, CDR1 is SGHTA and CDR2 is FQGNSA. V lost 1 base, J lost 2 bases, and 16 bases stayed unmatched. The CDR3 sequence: CASSLGGLWPGQGVTDTQYF. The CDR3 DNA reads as TGTGCCAGCAGCTTAGGAGGTCTGTGGCCGGGACAGGGTGTCACAGATACGCAGTATTTT. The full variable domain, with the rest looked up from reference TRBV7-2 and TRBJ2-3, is GAGVSQSPSNKVTEKGKDVELRCDPISGHTALYWYRQSLGQGLEFLIYFQGNSAPDKSGLPSDRFSAERTGGSVSTLTIQRTQQEDSAVYLCASSLGGLWPGQGVTDTQYFGPGTRLTVL.